A single sample gave rise to the 5 T cell receptor beta chains below, sequenced in a study of shared clonotypes between healthy human individuals. Repertoires were generated with immunoSEQ multiplex PCR, while TCRdb's copy carries only in-frame clones and drops some. Here the sample spans over 950,000 clones, approximately 80% being singletons. The sequencing sample was made of memory CD4+ T cells from PBMCs. The sample's subset: CD45RA-negative fraction. The source is a man between 18 and 29 years old in good health. Some clones in this sample may be carry-over from other donors' samples.

Concerning this clone itself: It may be a read error: a sequence one base away is much more abundant. The V and J genes are TRBV29-1 and TRBJ1-1; D ambiguous. Per the germline V gene, CDR1 is SQVTM and CDR2 is ANQGSEA. The CDR3 has 13 amino acids. DNA of the CDR3: TGCGGCGTTAAGAGGTCAACGAACACTGAAGCTTTCTTT. It encodes CGVKRSTNTEAFF.

The rearrangement uses TRBV5-6 and TRBJ2-5; no reliable D call. The germline gives CDR1 SGHDT, CDR2 YYEEEE. The CDR3 spans 14 residues. Trimming removed 1 base from V and 5 bases from J, with 12 bases in between. Written as DNA, the CDR3 is TGTGCCAGCAGCTTGAAGTCTGGTGGGGAGACCCAGTACTTC. It translates to CASSLKSGGETQYF.

The rearrangement links TRBV18 to TRBJ2-7; 13 nucleotides agree with TRBD2. The length of the CDR3 is 15 residues. Losses at the gene ends were 2 bases for V and 5 bases for J; bases not matched to a gene: 3. Germline assignment: CDR1 KGHSH and CDR2 LQKENI. DNA of the CDR3: TGTGCCAGCTCACCAGTACTAGCGGGAGGGGACGAGCAGTACTTC. Amino acid sequence: CASSPVLAGGDEQYF.

This clone was observed a few times. The chain couples TRBV6-5 to TRBJ1-1; D unclear. Germline V gene lookup returns CDR1 MNHEY and CDR2 SVGAGI. V was clipped by 3 bases and J by 4 bases, with 12 bases between them. This CDR3 spans 14 amino acids. The DNA for the CDR3 is TGTGCCAGCAGTTATGGAGGTTTGGGCACTGAAGCTTTCTTT. Translated, it gives CASSYGGLGTEAFF.

This clone has only one observation. The V and J genes are TRBV28 and TRBJ1-5, with D possibly matching TRBD1 (6 bases). In germline, CDR1 is MDHEN, CDR2 SYDVKM. V lost 6 bases and J lost 10, with 13 bases in between. CDR3 length: 12 residues. The CDR3 DNA reads as TGTGCCAGCAGAGACCAGGGGCCCCCCCAGCATTTT. Translated, it gives CASRDQGPPQHF. The complete variable domain, with remaining parts taken from reference TRBV28 and TRBJ1-5, reads DVKVTQSSRYLVKRTGEKVFLECVQDMDHENMFWYRQDPGLGLRLIYFSYDVKMKEKGDIPEGYSVSREKKERFSLILESASTNQTSMYLCASRDQGPPQHFGDGTRLSIL.